These T cell receptor beta chains were read from a single sample in a study of post-analysis software for immune sequencing data. MiXCR, run by TCRdb on the PCR reads, gives a single entry per CDR3 protein. The table has about 560,000 distinct CDR3 sequences, 44% seen once. Sequencing was carried out using blood. Receptor source: a girl aged 10-17 years with multiple sclerosis. Each CDR3 is given without its conserved first and last residue. D genes are given only for firm matches.

CDR3aa,d_gene,j_gene,v_gene
AYPRGNKAQY,-,TRBJ2-3,TRBV7-9
ASRQGAEGYT,TRBD1,TRBJ1-2,TRBV25-1
ASSPARGGMIIGEQY,-,TRBJ2-7,TRBV7-6
SARAPTSGRAYNEQF,TRBD2,TRBJ2-1,TRBV20-1
ASSLVGQGRSEQF,TRBD1,TRBJ2-1,TRBV12-3/TRBV12-4
ASSVNSNYEQY,-,TRBJ2-7,TRBV7-9
ASGGLVSYEQY,-,TRBJ2-7,TRBV27
ASSLGFLNYGYT,-,TRBJ1-2,TRBV7-9
ASSEEETQY,-,TRBJ2-5,TRBV5-1
ASSKRESTDTQY,TRBD2,TRBJ2-3,TRBV4-1
ASTPRSQNTEAF,-,TRBJ1-1,TRBV6-1
ASSPGTTSYEQY,-,TRBJ2-7,TRBV5-4
AIAGHTENTEAF,-,TRBJ1-1,TRBV10-3
ASSLDPQPQH,-,TRBJ1-5,TRBV7-9
ASSKDLLGQGARDTQY,TRBD1,TRBJ2-3,TRBV7-8
ASIIDRMYGYT,-,TRBJ1-2,TRBV7-9
ASSPPPFSGSTDTQY,TRBD2,TRBJ2-3,TRBV4-1
ASSDGDRDTGELF,TRBD1,TRBJ2-2,TRBV6-4
ASRQGAYEQY,TRBD1,TRBJ2-7,TRBV10-3
ASSLEGGNMQETQY,-,TRBJ2-5,TRBV7-9
SVEDTDRGKGWYQETQY,TRBD1,TRBJ2-5,TRBV29-1
ASSPGIAGVVY,-,TRBJ2-5,TRBV5-4
ASSLGLADTYSEQF,TRBD2,TRBJ2-1,TRBV28
ASSYSPGTGELF,-,TRBJ2-2,TRBV6-2/TRBV6-3
ASSFRRLALDTDTQY,TRBD2,TRBJ2-3,TRBV7-2
SALRTDRNIQY,-,TRBJ2-4,TRBV20-1
ASSPRRGGGADTQY,-,TRBJ2-3,TRBV6-5
SVETDDSYNEQF,-,TRBJ2-1,TRBV29-1
AISESGSSPYEQY,-,TRBJ2-7,TRBV10-3
AGSVSLPGTTDTQY,-,TRBJ2-3,TRBV10-2
ASSPRSGFYEQY,-,TRBJ2-7,TRBV7-2
SARDANYGYT,-,TRBJ1-2,TRBV20-1
ASSEAHGQF,-,TRBJ2-1,TRBV2
ASSLGDGNYGYT,-,TRBJ1-2,TRBV5-1
ASSYRYYEQY,-,TRBJ2-7,TRBV6-6
ASSLEPPWHPPSLGQY,-,TRBJ2-7,TRBV7-9
ASSAGLNTEAF,-,TRBJ1-1,TRBV7-9
SDLSTDTQY,-,TRBJ2-3,TRBV29-1
AIGRDRSFNEQF,TRBD1,TRBJ2-1,TRBV10-3
SVGRGRYGYT,-,TRBJ1-2,TRBV29-1
ASSLAPPEEQF,-,TRBJ2-1,TRBV11-2
ASSRLQGEKLF,-,TRBJ1-4,TRBV12-3/TRBV12-4
ASINGGKNRGRRYGYT,TRBD1,TRBJ1-2,TRBV12-3/TRBV12-4
ASSKSPTGIVGTEAF,-,TRBJ1-1,TRBV21-1
ASQGWGGSYNEQF,TRBD2,TRBJ2-1,TRBV27